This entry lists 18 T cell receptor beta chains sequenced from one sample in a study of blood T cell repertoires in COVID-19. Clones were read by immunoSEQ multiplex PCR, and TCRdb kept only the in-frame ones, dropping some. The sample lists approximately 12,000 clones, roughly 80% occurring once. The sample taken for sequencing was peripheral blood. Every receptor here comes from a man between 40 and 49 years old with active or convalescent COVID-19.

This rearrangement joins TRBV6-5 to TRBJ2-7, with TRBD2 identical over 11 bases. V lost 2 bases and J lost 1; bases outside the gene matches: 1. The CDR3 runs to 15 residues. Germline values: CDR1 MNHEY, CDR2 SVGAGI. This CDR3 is CASSYGTSGSYEQYF. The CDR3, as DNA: TGTGCCAGCAGTTACGGGACTAGCGGTTCCTACGAGCAGTACTTC.

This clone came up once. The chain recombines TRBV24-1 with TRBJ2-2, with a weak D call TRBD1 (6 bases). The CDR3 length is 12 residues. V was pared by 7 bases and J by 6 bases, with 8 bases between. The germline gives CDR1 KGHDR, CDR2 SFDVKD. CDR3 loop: CATRQGSGELFF. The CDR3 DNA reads TGTGCCACCAGACAGGGCTCCGGGGAGCTGTTTTTT.

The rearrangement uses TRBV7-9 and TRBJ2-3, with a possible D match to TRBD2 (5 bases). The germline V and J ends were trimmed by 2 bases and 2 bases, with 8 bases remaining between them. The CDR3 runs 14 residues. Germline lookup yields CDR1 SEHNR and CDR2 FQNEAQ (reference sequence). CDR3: CASSLSSATDTQYF. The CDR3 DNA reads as TGTGCCAGCAGCTTAAGTAGCGCCACAGATACGCAGTATTTT. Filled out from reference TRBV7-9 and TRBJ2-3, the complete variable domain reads DTGVSQNPRHKITKRGQNVTFRCDPISEHNRLYWYRQTLGQGPEFLTYFQNEAQLEKSRLLSDRFSAERPKGSFSTLEIQRTEQGDSAMYLCASSLSSATDTQYFGPGTRLTVL.

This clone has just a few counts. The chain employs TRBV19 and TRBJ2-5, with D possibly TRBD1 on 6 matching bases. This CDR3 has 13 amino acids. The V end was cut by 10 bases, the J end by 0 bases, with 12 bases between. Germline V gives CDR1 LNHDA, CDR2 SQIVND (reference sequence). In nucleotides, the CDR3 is TGTGCCACTTCCCGGGACAACCAAGAGACCCAGTACTTC. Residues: CATSRDNQETQYF.

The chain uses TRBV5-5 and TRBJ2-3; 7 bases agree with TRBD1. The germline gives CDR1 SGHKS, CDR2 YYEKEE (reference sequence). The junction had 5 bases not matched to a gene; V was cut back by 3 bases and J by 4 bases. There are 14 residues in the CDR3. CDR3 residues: CASSSGQAADTQYF. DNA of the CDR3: TGTGCCAGCAGCTCAGGACAGGCGGCAGATACGCAGTATTTT.

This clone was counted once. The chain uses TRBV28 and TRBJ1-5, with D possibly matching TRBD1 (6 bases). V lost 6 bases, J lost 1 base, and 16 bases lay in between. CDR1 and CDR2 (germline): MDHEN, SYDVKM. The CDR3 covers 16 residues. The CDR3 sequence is CASSPSMGASNQPQHF. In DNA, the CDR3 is TGTGCCAGCAGCCCATCGATGGGGGCCAGCAATCAGCCCCAGCATTTT.

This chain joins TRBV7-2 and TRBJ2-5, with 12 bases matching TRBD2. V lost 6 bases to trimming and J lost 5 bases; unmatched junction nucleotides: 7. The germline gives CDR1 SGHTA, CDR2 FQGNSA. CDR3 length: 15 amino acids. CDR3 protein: CASRETSGSFETQYF. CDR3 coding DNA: TGTGCCAGCAGGGAGACTAGCGGGAGTTTCGAGACCCAGTACTTC.

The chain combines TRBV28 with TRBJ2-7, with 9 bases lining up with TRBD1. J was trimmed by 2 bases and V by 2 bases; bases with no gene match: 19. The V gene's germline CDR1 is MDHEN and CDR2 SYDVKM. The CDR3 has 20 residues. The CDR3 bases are TGTGCCAGCAGTTTAGGGCGATCCAACGCCGACAGGGGGTCTCCCTACGAGCAGTACTTC. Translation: CASSLGRSNADRGSPYEQYF.

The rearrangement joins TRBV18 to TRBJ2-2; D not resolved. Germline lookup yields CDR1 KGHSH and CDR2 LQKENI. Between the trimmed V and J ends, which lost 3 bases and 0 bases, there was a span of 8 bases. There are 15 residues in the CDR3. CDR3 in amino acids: CASSPNRANTGELFF. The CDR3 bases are TGTGCCAGCTCACCGAACCGGGCGAACACCGGGGAGCTGTTTTTT.

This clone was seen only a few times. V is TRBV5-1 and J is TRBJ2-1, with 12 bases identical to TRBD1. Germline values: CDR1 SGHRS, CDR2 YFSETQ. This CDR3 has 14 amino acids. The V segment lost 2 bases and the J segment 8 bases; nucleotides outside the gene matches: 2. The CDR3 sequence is CASSFGTGGDEQFF. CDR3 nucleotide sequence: TGCGCCAGCAGCTTCGGGACAGGGGGCGATGAGCAGTTCTTC. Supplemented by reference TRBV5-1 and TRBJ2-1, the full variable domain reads KAGVTQTPRYLIKTRGQQVTLSCSPISGHRSVSWYQQTPGQGLQFLFEYFSETQRNKGNFPGRFSGRQFSNSRSEMNVSTLELGDSALYLCASSFGTGGDEQFFGPGTRLTVL.

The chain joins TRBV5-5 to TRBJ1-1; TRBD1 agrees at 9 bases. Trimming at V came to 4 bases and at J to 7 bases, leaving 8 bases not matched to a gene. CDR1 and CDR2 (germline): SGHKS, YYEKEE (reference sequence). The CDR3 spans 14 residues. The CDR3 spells CASSPGTGPGEAFF. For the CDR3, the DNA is TGTGCCAGCAGCCCCGGGACAGGGCCCGGTGAAGCTTTCTTT.

CDR3 in DNA: TGTGCCAGCAGCCTCGGACAGGGGGCATTAGATACGCAGTATTTT. Its translation: CASSLGQGALDTQYF. The V call is TRBV5-6, the J call TRBJ2-3; 11 bases agree with TRBD1. This CDR3 region has 15 residues. V dropped 4 bases and J dropped 5; count of bases not matched to a gene: 6. Germline CDR1 SGHDT, CDR2 YYEEEE.

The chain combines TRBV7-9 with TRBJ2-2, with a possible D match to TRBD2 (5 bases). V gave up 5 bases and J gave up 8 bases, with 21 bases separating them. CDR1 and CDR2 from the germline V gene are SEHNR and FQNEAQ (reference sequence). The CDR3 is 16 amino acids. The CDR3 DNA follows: TGTGCCAGCAGCCGGGCCCGGACCGGCGGGCCGGGGGAGCTGTTTTTT. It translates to CASSRARTGGPGELFF.

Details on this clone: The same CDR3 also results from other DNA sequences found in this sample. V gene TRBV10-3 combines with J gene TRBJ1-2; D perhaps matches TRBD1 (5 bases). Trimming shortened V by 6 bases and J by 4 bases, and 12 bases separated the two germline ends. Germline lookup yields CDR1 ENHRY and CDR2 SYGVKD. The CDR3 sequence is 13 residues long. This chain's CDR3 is CAISPDRLYGYTF. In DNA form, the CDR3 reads TGTGCCATCAGCCCCGACAGACTCTATGGCTACACCTTC.

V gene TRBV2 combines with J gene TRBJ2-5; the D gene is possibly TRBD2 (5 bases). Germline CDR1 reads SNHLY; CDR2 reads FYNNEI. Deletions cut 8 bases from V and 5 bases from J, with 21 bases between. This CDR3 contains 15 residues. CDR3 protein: CASLIRVSPGETQYF. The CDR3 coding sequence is TGTGCCAGCCTTATCCGGGTTTCACCGGGGGAGACCCAGTACTTC.

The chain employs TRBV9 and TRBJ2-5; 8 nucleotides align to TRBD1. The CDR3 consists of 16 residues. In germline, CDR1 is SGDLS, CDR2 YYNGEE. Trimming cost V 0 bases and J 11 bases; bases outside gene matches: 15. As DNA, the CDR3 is TGTGCCAGCAGCGTAGGCGTGGGAGACAGGGGCCGATTACAGTACTTC. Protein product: CASSVGVGDRGRLQYF.

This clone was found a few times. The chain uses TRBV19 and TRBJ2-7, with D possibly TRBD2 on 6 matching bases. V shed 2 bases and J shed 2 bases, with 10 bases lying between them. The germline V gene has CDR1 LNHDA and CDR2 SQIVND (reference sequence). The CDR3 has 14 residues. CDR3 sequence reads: CASSIRWGAYEQYF. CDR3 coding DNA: TGTGCCAGTAGTATAAGGTGGGGGGCCTACGAGCAGTACTTC.

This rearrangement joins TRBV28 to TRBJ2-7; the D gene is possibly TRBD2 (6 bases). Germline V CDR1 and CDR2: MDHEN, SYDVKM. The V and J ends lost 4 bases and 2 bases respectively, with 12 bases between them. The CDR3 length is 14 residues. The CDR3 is CASSSGGNPYEQYF. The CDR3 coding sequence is TGTGCCAGCAGTTCCGGCGGGAATCCCTACGAGCAGTACTTC. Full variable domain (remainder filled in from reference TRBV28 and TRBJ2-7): DVKVTQSSRYLVKRTGEKVFLECVQDMDHENMFWYRQDPGLGLRLIYFSYDVKMKEKGDIPEGYSVSREKKERFSLILESASTNQTSMYLCASSSGGNPYEQYFGPGTRLTVT.